This T cell receptor beta chain was retrieved from a study of blood T cell repertoires in COVID-19. Study as a whole: Some COVID-19 samples were acute and others convalescent; all came from the United States, Italy and Spain.

Germline V gives CDR1 LGHDT, CDR2 YNNKEL (reference sequence). The CDR3 is made up of 16 amino acids. With regard to this clone: An end of the junction does not agree with germline; a read error may underlie this.

The method was immunoSEQ multiplex PCR; TCRdb's version includes in-frame clones alone and lacks a portion of them. There are under 200,000 clones in the sample; around four fifths occur only once, and around 3.4% lies in the top ten. The sequence derives from a woman of 80 years or more with acute or convalescent COVID-19. The sequenced sample consisted of peripheral blood. The V call is TRBV3-1 (or the pseudogene TRBV3-2), the J call TRBJ1-2; the D gene is possibly TRBD1 (6 bases). CDR3 sequence (DNA): TGTACCAGCAGCCAAGAATTCGGTAGAGGGGGATATGGCTACACCTTC. It is translated as CTSSQEFGRGGYGYTF.